Listed here are 10 T cell receptor beta chains from one sample, sequenced in a study of response to subunit inactivated influenza vaccine. Via MiXCR, TCRdb re-called the RT-PCR reads, giving one row per CDR3 protein. The sample comprises about 610,000 distinct CDR3 sequences, approximately 15% of which are singletons, and more than 9.5% rests with the top ten. Source: PBMCs from blood, taken roughly 13 days after vaccination. These receptors were obtained from a man over 45 who received an inactivated influenza vaccine.

The chain is built from TRBV12-3 or TRBV12-4 and TRBJ1-5; 10 bases align to TRBD1. CDR3 length: 16 residues. Trimming took 6 bases from V and 5 from J; bases not matched to a gene: 10. Written as DNA, the CDR3 is TGTGCCAGCAGCACCGGACTGACAGGGGGCTATCAGCCCCAGCATTTT. Amino acids: CASSTGLTGGYQPQHF.

CDR3 residues: CASSFGGTHEETQYF. CDR3 sequence (DNA): TGTGCCAGCAGCTTTGGGGGAACCCACGAAGAGACCCAGTACTTC. The rearrangement uses TRBV7-2 and TRBJ2-5; D might be TRBD1 or TRBD2, each matching 5 bases. In germline, CDR1 is SGHTA, CDR2 FQGNSA. V dropped 3 bases and J dropped 3 bases, with 14 bases sitting between them. The CDR3 length is 15 residues.

This clonotype was observed a handful of times. The J gene is TRBJ2-5, the V gene TRBV29-1, with TRBD1 matching 7 bases. J lost 3 bases, V lost 7 bases, and 8 bases had no gene match. CDR1 and CDR2 from the germline V gene are SQVTM and ANQGSEA. CDR3 length equals 13 residues. In nucleotides, the CDR3 is TGCAGCGCACAGGGGATCTTGAAAGAGACCCAGTACTTC. It yields the protein CSAQGILKETQYF.

The V and J genes are TRBV29-1 and TRBJ2-5, with 9 bases lining up with TRBD2. With 3 bases clipped from V and 5 bases from J, the junction kept 4 bases outside the gene matches. Germline V CDR1 and CDR2: SQVTM, ANQGSEA. This CDR3 contains 13 residues. CDR3 in DNA: TGCAGCGTTGATGCGGGAGGGTTCGAGACCCAGTACTTC. It codes for CSVDAGGFETQYF.

The chain carries TRBV18 and TRBJ1-6; D is unresolved. Germline V gene sequence: CDR1 KGHSH, CDR2 LQKENI. CDR3 size: 15 residues. The V and J ends lost 3 bases and 0 bases respectively, with 6 bases between them. CDR3 in amino acids: CASSPEISYNSPLHF. CDR3 bases: TGTGCCAGCTCACCCGAGATCTCCTATAATTCACCCCTCCACTTT.

This chain connects TRBV12-3 or TRBV12-4 to TRBJ1-2; D is unresolved. The CDR3 has 13 residues. Trimming removed 6 bases at V and 4 bases at J, with 12 bases between. CDR3 bases: TGTGCCAGCAGCCCTACCCGATCCTATGGCTACACCTTC. It is translated as CASSPTRSYGYTF.

This clonotype has more than one count but fewer than ten. The junction and the germline gene differ at one end; a read error may be behind it. The J gene is TRBJ2-1, the V gene TRBV7-9, with 9 bases identical to TRBD2. Germline V gene sequence: CDR1 SEHNR, CDR2 FQNEAQ (reference sequence). The CDR3 covers 13 residues. The CDR3 DNA follows: TGTGCCAGCAGAGAGACTTCTAGCGGGATATGGATCTTC. It yields the protein CASRETSSGIWIF.

This clonotype was seen ten or more times. The chain recombines TRBV6-2 or TRBV6-3 with TRBJ1-1, with D uncertain. With 5 bases removed from V and 6 bases from J, the gap between germline ends came to 13 bases. Germline V gene data show CDR1 as MNHEY and CDR2 as SVGEGT. The CDR3 is made up of 13 amino acids. The CDR3 sequence is CASSTQSFAEAFF. In DNA, the CDR3 is TGTGCCAGCAGTACCCAGAGCTTTGCTGAAGCTTTCTTT.

The sample holds many counts of this clonotype. This chain connects TRBV11-2 to TRBJ1-4; D unresolved. The germline V gene encodes CDR1 SGHAT and CDR2 FQNNGV. The CDR3 length is 15 residues. The V end was cut by 0 bases, the J end by 8 bases, with 13 bases between. The CDR3 DNA reads TGTGCCAGCAGCTTAGATTCGTTTAGGGTCGAAAAACTGTTTTTT. This gives the protein CASSLDSFRVEKLFF.

The chain couples TRBV6-5 to TRBJ1-6; D is possibly TRBD1 (5 bases). Trimming removed 2 bases at V and 4 bases at J, with 6 bases between. The CDR3 contains 14 residues. Germline V gene sequence: CDR1 MNHEY, CDR2 SVGAGI. As DNA, the CDR3 is TGTGCCAGCAGTTACGACAGTTATAATTCACCCCTCCACTTT. Its translation: CASSYDSYNSPLHF.